This T cell receptor beta chain was identified in a study of cytomegalovirus exposure and HLA in healthy donors. PCR was performed using 60 Vbeta and 13 Jbeta primers. Measured with immunoSEQ multiplex PCR; TCRdb has only the in-frame clones, and not every one. Of roughly 150,000 clones listed, 70% to 80% are singletons. This TCR was sampled from a man between 40 and 49 years old in good health and CMV-seropositive. The sequenced sample consisted of PBMCs.

CDR3 nucleotides: TGTGCCAGCAGCTTTCTCGGCGGGACCTACGAGCAGTACTTC. Residues: CASSFLGGTYEQYF. The chain is built from TRBV5-5 and TRBJ2-7; maybe TRBD2 (6 bases). Trimming took off 2 bases at V and 2 bases at J, with 11 bases between the two ends. CDR1 and CDR2 from the germline V gene are SGHKS and YYEKEE (reference sequence). The CDR3 length is 14 residues.